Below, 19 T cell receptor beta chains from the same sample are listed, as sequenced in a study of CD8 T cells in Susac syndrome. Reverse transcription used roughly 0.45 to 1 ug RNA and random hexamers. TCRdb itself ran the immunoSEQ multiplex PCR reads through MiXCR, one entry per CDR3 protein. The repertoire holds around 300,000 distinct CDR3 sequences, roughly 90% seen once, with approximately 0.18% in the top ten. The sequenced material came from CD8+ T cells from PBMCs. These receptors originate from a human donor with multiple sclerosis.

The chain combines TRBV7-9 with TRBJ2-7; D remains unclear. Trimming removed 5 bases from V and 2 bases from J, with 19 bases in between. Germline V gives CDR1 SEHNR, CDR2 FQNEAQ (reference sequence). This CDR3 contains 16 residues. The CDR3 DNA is TGTGCCAGCAGCCCCATCAACCCGCCCACCACCTACGAGCAGTACTTC. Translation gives CASSPINPPTTYEQYF.

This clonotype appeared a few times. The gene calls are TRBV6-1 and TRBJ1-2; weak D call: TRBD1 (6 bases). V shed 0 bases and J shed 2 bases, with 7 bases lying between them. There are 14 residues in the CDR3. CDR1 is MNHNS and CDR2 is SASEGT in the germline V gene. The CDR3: CASSEAQGNYGYTF. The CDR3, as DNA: TGTGCCAGCAGTGAAGCCCAGGGGAACTATGGCTACACCTTC.

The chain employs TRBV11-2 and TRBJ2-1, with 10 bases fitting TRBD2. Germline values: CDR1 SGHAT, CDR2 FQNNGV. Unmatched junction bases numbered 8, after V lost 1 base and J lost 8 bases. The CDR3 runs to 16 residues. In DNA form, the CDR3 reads TGTGCCAGCAGCTTAGCGGCTAGCGGGAGTCGCTATGAGCAGTTCTTC. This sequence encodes CASSLAASGSRYEQFF.

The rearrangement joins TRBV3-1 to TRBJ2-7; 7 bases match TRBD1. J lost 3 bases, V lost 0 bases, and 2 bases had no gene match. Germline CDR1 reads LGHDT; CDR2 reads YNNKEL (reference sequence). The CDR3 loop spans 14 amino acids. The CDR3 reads CASSQDDRVYEQYF. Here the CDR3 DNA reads TGTGCCAGCAGCCAAGATGACAGGGTCTACGAGCAGTACTTC.

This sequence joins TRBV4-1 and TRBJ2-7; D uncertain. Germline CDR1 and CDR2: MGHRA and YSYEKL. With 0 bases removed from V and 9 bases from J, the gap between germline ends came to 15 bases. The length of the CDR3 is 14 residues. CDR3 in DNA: TGCGCCAGCAGCCAAGAAGACATTGTGGGTGCGCAGTACTTC. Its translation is CASSQEDIVGAQYF.

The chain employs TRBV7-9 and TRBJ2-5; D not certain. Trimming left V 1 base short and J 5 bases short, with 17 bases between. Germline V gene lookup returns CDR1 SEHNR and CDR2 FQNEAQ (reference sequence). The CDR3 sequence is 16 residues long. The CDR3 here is CASSLGPPAVAETQYF. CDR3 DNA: TGTGCCAGCAGCTTAGGCCCACCGGCAGTCGCCGAGACCCAGTACTTC.

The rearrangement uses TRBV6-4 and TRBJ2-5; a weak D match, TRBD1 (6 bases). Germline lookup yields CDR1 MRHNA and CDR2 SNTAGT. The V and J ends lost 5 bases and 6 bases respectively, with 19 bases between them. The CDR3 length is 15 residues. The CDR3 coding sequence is TGTGCCAGCAGTTTGAGGACAGTAGGGGAAAAGACCCAGTACTTC. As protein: CASSLRTVGEKTQYF.

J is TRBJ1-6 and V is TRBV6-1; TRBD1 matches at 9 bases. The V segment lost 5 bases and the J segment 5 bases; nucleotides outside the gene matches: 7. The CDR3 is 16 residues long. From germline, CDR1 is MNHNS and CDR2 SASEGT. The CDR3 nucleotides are TGTGCCAGCAGTCAATTCCGGACAGGGGATAATTCACCCCTCCACTTT. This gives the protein CASSQFRTGDNSPLHF.

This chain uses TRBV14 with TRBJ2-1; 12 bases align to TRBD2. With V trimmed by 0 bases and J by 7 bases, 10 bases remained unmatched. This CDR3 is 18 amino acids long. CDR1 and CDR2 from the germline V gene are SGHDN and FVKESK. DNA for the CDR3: TGTGCCAGCAGCCAAGAAGAGGGCCTAGCGGGGGGGGATAATGAGCAGTTCTTC. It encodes CASSQEEGLAGGDNEQFF.

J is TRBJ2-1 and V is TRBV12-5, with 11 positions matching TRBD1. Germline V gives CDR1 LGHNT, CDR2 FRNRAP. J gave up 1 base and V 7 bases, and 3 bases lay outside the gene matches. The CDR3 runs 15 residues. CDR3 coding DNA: TGTGCTAGTGCCCGGGACAGGGGGTCCTACAATGAGCAGTTCTTC. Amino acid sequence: CASARDRGSYNEQFF. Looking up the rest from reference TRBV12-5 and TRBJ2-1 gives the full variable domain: DARVTQTPRHKVTEMGQEVTMRCQPILGHNTVFWYRQTMMQGLELLAYFRNRAPLDDSGMPKDRFSAEMPDATLATLKIQPSEPRDSAVYFCASARDRGSYNEQFFGPGTRLTVL.

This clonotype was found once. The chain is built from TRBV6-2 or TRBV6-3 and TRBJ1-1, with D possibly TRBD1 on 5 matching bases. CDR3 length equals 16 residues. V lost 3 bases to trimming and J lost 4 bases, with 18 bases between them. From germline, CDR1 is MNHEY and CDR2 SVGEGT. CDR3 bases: TGTGCCAGCAGTTATACACGGGGAAGGGGTACCACTGAAGCTTTCTTT. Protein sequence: CASSYTRGRGTTEAFF.

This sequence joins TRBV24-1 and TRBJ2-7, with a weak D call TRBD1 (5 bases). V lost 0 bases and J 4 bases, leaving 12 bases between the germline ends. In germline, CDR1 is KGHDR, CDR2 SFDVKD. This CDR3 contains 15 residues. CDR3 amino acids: CATSDLQGHIYEQYF. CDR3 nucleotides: TGTGCCACCAGTGATTTGCAAGGACACATTTACGAGCAGTACTTC.

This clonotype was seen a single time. CDR3 sequence reads: CASSQDYLRGNTGELFF. For the CDR3, the DNA is TGCGCCAGCAGCCAAGATTATCTTCGGGGGAACACCGGGGAGCTGTTTTTT. The J gene is TRBJ2-2, the V gene TRBV4-3, with TRBD2 as a possible D gene (5 bases). Deletions cut 0 bases from V and 1 base from J, with 12 bases between. The CDR3 totals 17 residues. Germline loops: CDR1 LGHNA, CDR2 YSLEER.

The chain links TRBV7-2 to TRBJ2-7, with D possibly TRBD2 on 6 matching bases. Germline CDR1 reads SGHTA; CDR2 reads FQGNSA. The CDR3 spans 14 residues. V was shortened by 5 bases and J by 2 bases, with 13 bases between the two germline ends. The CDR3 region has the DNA TGTGCCAGCAGCCCGGCCCCGGGGGCCTACGAGCAGTACTTC. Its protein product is CASSPAPGAYEQYF.

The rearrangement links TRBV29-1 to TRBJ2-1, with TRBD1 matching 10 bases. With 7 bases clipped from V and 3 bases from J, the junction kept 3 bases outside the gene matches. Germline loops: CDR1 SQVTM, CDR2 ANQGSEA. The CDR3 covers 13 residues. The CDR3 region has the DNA TGCAGCGCGGGGACAGGGGACTACAATGAGCAGTTCTTC. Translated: CSAGTGDYNEQFF.

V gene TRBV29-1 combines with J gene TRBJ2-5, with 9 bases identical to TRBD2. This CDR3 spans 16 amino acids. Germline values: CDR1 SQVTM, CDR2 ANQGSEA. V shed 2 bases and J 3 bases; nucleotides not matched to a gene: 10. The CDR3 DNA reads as TGCAGCGTTGAATACCCTTGGGTAGCGGGAGAAGAGACCCAGTACTTC. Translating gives CSVEYPWVAGEETQYF.

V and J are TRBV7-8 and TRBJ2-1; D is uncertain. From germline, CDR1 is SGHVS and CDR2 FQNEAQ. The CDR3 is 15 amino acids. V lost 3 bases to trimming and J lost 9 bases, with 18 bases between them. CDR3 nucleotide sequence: TGTGCCAGCAGCTTGAGCGCAGGCGGTGTGAGTGAGCAGTTCTTC. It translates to CASSLSAGGVSEQFF.

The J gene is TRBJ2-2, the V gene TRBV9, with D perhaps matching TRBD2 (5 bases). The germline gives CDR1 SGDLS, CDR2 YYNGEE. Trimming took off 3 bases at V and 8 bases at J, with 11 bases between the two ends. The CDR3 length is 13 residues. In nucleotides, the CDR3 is TGTGCCAGCAGCGCCCCGAGGACTGGGGAGCTGTTTTTT. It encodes CASSAPRTGELFF.

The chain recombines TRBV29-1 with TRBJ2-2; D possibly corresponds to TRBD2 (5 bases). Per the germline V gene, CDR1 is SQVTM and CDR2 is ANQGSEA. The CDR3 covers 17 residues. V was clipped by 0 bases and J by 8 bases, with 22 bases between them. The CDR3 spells CSVEENREAPSGGELFF. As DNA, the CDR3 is TGCAGCGTTGAAGAGAATCGGGAAGCGCCATCTGGGGGGGAGCTGTTTTTT.